A single T cell receptor (beta chain) is shown here with its context. Its cognate antigen has yet to be identified. Base qualities are not recorded, but no much larger clone differs from it by a single base. Libraries were constructed by the immunoSEQ multiplex PCR assay. As stored in TCRdb, this immuneACCESS dataset retains in-frame rearrangements with V and J assigned. A fraction of the clones does not appear; measured against another copy, unresolved V genes explain less than half of the discrepancy, and the remainder lacks a known reason. Across this sample there are approximately 120,000 clones, with roughly 89% seen only once. Roughly a sixth of the sample is in the top ten clones. The CDR3, cysteine through phenylalanine, is 18 amino acids long. Only the CDR3 region is kept as DNA, spanning 54 bases read in frame from base 1. CDR1 SEHNR and CDR2 FQNEAQ are derived from the germline V gene (reference sequence). Trimming removed 5 bases from V and 1 base from J; the gene matches leave 10 bases unexplained.

The record originates from a study of control samples from healthy donors and cancer patients (dated by TCRdb to between 2020 and 2021). The TCR sequence derives from a woman aged 50 to 60 in good health. The chain is made from TRBV7-9 and TRBJ2-1; the junction holds 11 bases that match TRBD2. The sequenced material came from blood. The CDR3 corresponds to CASSVILSSGGSYNEQFF. The base sequence is TGTGCCAGCAGCGTAATCCTTTCTAGCGGGGGGTCCTACAATGAGCAGTTCTTC.